This TCR beta chain emerged from a study of T cells in Graves' hyperthyroidism and ophthalmopathy. There are a few counts of this clonotype. Those patients with uncontrolled infection, other autoimmune disease, pregnancy or lactation were excluded. This CDR3 is 15 amino acids long. Germline-derived CDR1 and CDR2 are SGHRS and YFSETQ. Unmatched junction bases numbered 5, after V lost 4 bases and J lost 2 bases. TCR beta CDR3 regions were amplified from RNA transcripts. HTBI primers were used for first-round RT-PCR of the TCR CDR3. TCRdb re-derived calls from the multiplex PCR reads in MiXCR, one entry per CDR3 protein. The data hold around 540,000 distinct CDR3 sequences, with under 60% observed a single time.

The source of this sequence is a woman in her late teens or twenties with Graves' hyperthyroidism. The rearrangement links TRBV5-1 to TRBJ2-7, with 11 nucleotides matching TRBD2. The sequencing input was peripheral blood or thyroid tissue (not recorded which). In DNA form, the CDR3 reads TGCGCCAGCAGCCATACTAGCGGGAGTGCCTACGAGCAGTACTTC. This encodes CASSHTSGSAYEQYF.